The following is a T cell receptor beta chain sequence with its context. This entry belongs to a study of blood T cell repertoires in COVID-19. Germline lookup yields CDR1 LNHDA and CDR2 SQIVND (reference sequence). The V gene end was trimmed by 7 bases and the J gene end by 6 bases; junction bases not matched to a gene: 12. The CDR3 contains 14 residues. The table came from immunoSEQ multiplex PCR; TCRdb's copy has only in-frame clones and leaves some out. The data contain about 49,000 clones, 80% to 85% of them singletons. The sequence was collected from a woman aged 80 or older with COVID-19, enrolled during active disease. What was sequenced was peripheral blood. The gene calls are TRBV19 and TRBJ2-7, with 7 nucleotides matching TRBD1. The CDR3 is CASTATRGLREQYF. The DNA for the CDR3 is TGTGCCAGTACCGCGACCAGGGGGTTGCGCGAGCAGTACTTC.